This T cell receptor (beta chain) derives from a study of T-cell memory formation after mild COVID-19. A single record per CDR3 protein comes from TCRdb applying MiXCR to the 5' RACE reads. The sample has roughly 130,000 distinct CDR3 sequences; around a sixth are singletons. The germline V gene has CDR1 SEHNR and CDR2 FQNEAQ (reference sequence). The germline V and J ends were trimmed by 4 bases and 11 bases, with 16 bases remaining between them. The CDR3 loop spans 13 amino acids. The rearrangement joins TRBV7-9 to TRBJ2-3, with TRBD1 as a possible D gene (5 bases). The sample consisted of PBMCs or a T cell subset sorted from them (not recorded which). The receptor comes from an adult woman who had mild COVID-19 (a few samples of this study predate the infection). Cell type and time point are not known. The CDR3 protein is CASSSPQARMQYF. The CDR3 DNA reads TGTGCCAGCAGCTCTCCACAGGCCCGCATGCAGTATTTT.